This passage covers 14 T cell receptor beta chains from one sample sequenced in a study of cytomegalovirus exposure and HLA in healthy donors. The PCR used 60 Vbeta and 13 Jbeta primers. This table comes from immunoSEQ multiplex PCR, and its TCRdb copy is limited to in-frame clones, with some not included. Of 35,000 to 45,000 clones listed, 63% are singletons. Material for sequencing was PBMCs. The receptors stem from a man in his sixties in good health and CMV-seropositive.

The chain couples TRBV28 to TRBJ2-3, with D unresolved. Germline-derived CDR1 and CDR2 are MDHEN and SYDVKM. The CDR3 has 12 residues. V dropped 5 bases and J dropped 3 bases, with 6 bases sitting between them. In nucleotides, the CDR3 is TGTGCCAGCAGTCTCCGGACAGATACGCAGTATTTT. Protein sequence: CASSLRTDTQYF.

CDR3 region: CAWSRGNEQFF. In DNA, the CDR3 is TGTGCCTGGAGTAGGGGTAATGAGCAGTTCTTC. The chain links TRBV30 to TRBJ2-1; possible D gene TRBD1, 5 bases. Germline V gene lookup returns CDR1 GTSNPN and CDR2 SVGIG (reference sequence). V lost 2 bases to trimming and J lost 7 bases, with 6 bases between them. The CDR3 length is 11 residues.

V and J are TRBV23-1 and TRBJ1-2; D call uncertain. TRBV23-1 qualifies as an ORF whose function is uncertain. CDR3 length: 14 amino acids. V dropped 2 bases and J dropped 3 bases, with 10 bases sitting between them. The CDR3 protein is CASSQPYGDYGYTF. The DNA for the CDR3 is TGCGCCAGCAGTCAACCTTACGGGGACTATGGCTACACCTTC.

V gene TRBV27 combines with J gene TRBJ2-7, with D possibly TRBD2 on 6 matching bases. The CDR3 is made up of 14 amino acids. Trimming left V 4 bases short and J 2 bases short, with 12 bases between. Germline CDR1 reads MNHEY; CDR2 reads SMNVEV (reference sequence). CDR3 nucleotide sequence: TGTGCCAGCAGTTCCCTCGGGAGAGCCTACGAGCAGTACTTC. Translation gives CASSSLGRAYEQYF.

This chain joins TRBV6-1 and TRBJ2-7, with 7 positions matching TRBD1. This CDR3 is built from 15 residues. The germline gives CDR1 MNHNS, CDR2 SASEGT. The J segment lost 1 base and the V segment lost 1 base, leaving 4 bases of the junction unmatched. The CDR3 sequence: CASSEEGAGSYEQYF. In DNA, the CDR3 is TGTGCCAGCAGTGAAGAGGGGGCGGGTTCCTACGAGCAGTACTTC.

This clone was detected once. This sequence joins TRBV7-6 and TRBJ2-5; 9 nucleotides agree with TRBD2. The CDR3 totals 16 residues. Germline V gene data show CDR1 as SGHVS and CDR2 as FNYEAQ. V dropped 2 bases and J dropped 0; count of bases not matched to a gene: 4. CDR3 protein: CASSLMGLANQETQYF. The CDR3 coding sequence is TGTGCCAGCAGCTTAATGGGACTAGCTAACCAAGAGACCCAGTACTTC.

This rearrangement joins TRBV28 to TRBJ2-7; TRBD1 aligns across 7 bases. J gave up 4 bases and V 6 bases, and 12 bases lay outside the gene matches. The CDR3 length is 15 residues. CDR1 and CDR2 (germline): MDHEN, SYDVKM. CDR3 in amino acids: CASSLQGTGSYEQYF. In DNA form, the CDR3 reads TGTGCCAGCAGCTTACAGGGGACGGGCTCGTACGAGCAGTACTTC.

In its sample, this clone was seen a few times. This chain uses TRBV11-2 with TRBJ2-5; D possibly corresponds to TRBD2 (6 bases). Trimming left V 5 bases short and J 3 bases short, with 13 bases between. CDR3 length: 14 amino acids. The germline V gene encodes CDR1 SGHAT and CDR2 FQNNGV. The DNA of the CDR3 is TGTGCCAGCAGCCCCTGGGACTTTGAAGAGACCCAGTACTTC. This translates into CASSPWDFEETQYF. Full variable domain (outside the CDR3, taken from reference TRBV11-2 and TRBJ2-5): EAGVAQSPRYKIIEKRQSVAFWCNPISGHATLYWYQQILGQGPKLLIQFQNNGVVDDSQLPKDRFSAERLKGVDSTLKIQPAKLEDSAVYLCASSPWDFEETQYFGPGTRLLVL.

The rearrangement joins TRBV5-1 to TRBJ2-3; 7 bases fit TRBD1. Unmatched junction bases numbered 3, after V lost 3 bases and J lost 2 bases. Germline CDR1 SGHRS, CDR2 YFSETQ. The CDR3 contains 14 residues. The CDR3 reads CASSSGTVTDTQYF. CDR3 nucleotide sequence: TGCGCCAGCAGCTCCGGGACAGTCACAGATACGCAGTATTTT.

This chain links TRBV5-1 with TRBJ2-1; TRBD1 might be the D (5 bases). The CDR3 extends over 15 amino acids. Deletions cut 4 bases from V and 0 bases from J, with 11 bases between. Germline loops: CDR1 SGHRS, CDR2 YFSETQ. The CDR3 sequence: CASSLPGLSYNEQFF. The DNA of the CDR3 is TGCGCCAGCAGCCTACCAGGGCTCTCCTACAATGAGCAGTTCTTC.

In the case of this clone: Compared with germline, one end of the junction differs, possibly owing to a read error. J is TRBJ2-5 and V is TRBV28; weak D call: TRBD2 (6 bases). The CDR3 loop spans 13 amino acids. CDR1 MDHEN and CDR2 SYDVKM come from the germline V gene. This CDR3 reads CASMGLSKETQYF. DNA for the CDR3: TGTGCCAGCATGGGACTTTCAAAAGAAACCCAGTACTTC.

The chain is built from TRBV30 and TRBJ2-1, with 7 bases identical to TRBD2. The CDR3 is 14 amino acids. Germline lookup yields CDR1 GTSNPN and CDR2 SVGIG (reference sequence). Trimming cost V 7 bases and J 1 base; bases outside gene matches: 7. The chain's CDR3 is CASPGGGSYNEQFF. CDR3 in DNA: TGTGCCTCCCCGGGCGGGGGTTCCTACAATGAGCAGTTCTTC.

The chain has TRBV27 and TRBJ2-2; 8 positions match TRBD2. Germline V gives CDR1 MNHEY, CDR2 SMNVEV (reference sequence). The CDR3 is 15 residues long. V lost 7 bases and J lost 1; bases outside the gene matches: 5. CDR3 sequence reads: CASTGLAGNTGELFF. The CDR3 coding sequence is TGTGCCAGCACCGGGCTAGCGGGGAACACCGGGGAGCTGTTTTTT.

In DNA form, the CDR3 reads TGTGCCATCAGTGAGTCTCCAGGGACAGACACTGAAGCTTTCTTT. Translating gives CAISESPGTDTEAFF. This chain connects TRBV10-3 to TRBJ1-1, with TRBD1 identical over 7 bases. The CDR3 totals 15 residues. With 0 bases clipped from V and 3 bases from J, the junction kept 4 bases outside the gene matches. Germline lookup yields CDR1 ENHRY and CDR2 SYGVKD.